A single sample gave rise to the 27 T cell receptor beta chains below, sequenced in a study of metastatic and nonmetastatic thyroid tumors. Patients underwent thyroid surgery, and none had received any treatment before it. TCRdb re-called the PCR reads through MiXCR. The sample lists some 64,000 clones, about 3.8% occurring once. The sequenced sample was blood. All receptors derive from a female donor with papillary thyroid cancer or a benign thyroid nodule (not recorded which). Some clones in this sample may be carry-over from other donors' samples.

The sample holds many counts of this clone. The same CDR3 is also encoded by other DNA sequences in this sample. This chain uses TRBV12-5 with TRBJ1-5; D possibly corresponds to TRBD1 (6 bases). The CDR3 is 15 residues long. Germline CDR1 and CDR2: LGHNT and FRNRAP. Trimming left V 5 bases short and J 3 bases short, with 14 bases between. As DNA, the CDR3 is TGTGCTAGTGGTCCTCCCGGGACACTCAATCAGCCCCAGCATTTT. This sequence encodes CASGPPGTLNQPQHF.

This clone was observed at least ten times. The rearrangement uses TRBV6-2 or TRBV6-3 and TRBJ2-5; tentative D call: TRBD2 (7 bases). CDR1 and CDR2 from the germline V gene are MNHEY and SVGEGT. This CDR3 contains 14 residues. V was trimmed by 2 bases and J by 5 bases, leaving 12 bases between them. The CDR3 region is CASSYGGAGETQYF. The CDR3 DNA reads TGTGCCAGCAGTTACGGGGGGGCTGGTGAGACCCAGTACTTC.

At least ten counts were recorded for this clone. The rearrangement uses TRBV7-9 and TRBJ2-7; D remains unclear. V was trimmed by 5 bases and J by 5 bases, leaving 10 bases between them. Germline-derived CDR1 and CDR2 are SEHNR and FQNEAQ (reference sequence). The CDR3 totals 12 residues. CDR3 bases: TGTGCCAGCAGCCGTAACACGGACGAGCAGTACTTC. It specifies CASSRNTDEQYF.

The chain joins TRBV6-1 to TRBJ2-2, with D perhaps matching TRBD1 (8 bases). This CDR3 contains 17 residues. Trimming stripped 6 bases from V and 0 bases from J, with 17 bases between. The V gene's germline CDR1 is MNHNS and CDR2 SASEGT. The CDR3 loop reads CASSVRQGTTNTGELFF. The CDR3 DNA follows: TGTGCCAGCAGCGTACGACAGGGGACTACGAACACCGGGGAGCTGTTTTTT.

This clone was observed many times. J is TRBJ1-1 and V is TRBV10-3, with 9 bases aligning to TRBD1. The junction had 20 bases not matched to a gene; V was cut back by 10 bases and J by 11 bases. Germline V gene sequence: CDR1 ENHRY, CDR2 SYGVKD. There are 15 residues in the CDR3. DNA for the CDR3: TGTGCCACTCGCCCGAATATACAGGGGGCGGGTACGGCTTTCTTT. Encoded protein: CATRPNIQGAGTAFF.

This clone came up many times. This chain connects TRBV28 to TRBJ2-7, with 7 bases aligning to TRBD2. Germline trimming cut 7 bases from V and 2 bases from J; bases unmatched to any gene: 11. The CDR3 runs to 15 residues. Germline V gene lookup returns CDR1 MDHEN and CDR2 SYDVKM. The CDR3 loop reads CASTRGRGLPYEQYF. In DNA, the CDR3 is TGTGCCAGCACCCGCGGGAGAGGCTTGCCCTACGAGCAGTACTTC.

This clone was seen ten or more times. One end of the junction does not line up with germline, which may come from a read error. DNA for the CDR3: TGTGCCAGTAGTATTGCGGCTAGCGGGAACAGTCAGTACTTC. It translates to CASSIAASGNSQYF. The chain uses TRBV19 and TRBJ2-4, with 9 bases lining up with TRBD2. This CDR3 is 14 amino acids long. Germline V gene data show CDR1 as LNHDA and CDR2 as SQIVND (reference sequence). The variable domain in full, completed from reference TRBV19 and TRBJ2-4, reads DGGITQSPKYLFRKEGQNVTLSCEQNLNHDAMYWYRQDPGQGLRLIYYSQIVNDFQKGDIAEGYSVSREKKESFPLTVTSAQKNPTAFYLCASSIAASGNSQYFGAGTRLSVL.

This clone was observed many times. The chain combines TRBV20-1 with TRBJ2-3, with a tentative D call TRBD1 (6 bases). The V and J ends lost 6 bases and 3 bases respectively, with 13 bases between them. The germline V gene has CDR1 DFQATT and CDR2 SNEGSKA (reference sequence). The CDR3 spans 13 residues. In DNA, the CDR3 is TGCAGTGCCGAAATAGGGGGAACAGATACGCAGTATTTT. Amino acid sequence: CSAEIGGTDTQYF.

This clone was detected many times. The chain employs TRBV7-2 and TRBJ2-3; 8 positions match TRBD1. Trimming took 2 bases from V and 3 from J; bases not matched to a gene: 4. The CDR3 runs 15 residues. Germline assignment: CDR1 SGHTA and CDR2 FQGNSA. The CDR3, as DNA: TGTGCCAGCAGCTTACGACAGGGGAGAACAGATACGCAGTATTTT. It specifies CASSLRQGRTDTQYF.

This clone was detected ten times or more. The sample contains more than one DNA sequence encoding this CDR3. This sequence joins TRBV7-6 and TRBJ2-5, with unresolved D. V was cut by 1 base and J by 7 bases, with 7 bases left in between. The CDR3 has 12 amino acids. The germline V gene encodes CDR1 SGHVS and CDR2 FNYEAQ. This CDR3 is CASSLEGRTQYF. CDR3 nucleotides: TGTGCCAGCAGCTTAGAAGGGCGGACCCAGTACTTC.

This clone was seen at least ten times. The chain uses TRBV4-1 and TRBJ1-6; the D gene is possibly TRBD1 (6 bases). Germline values: CDR1 MGHRA, CDR2 YSYEKL. V lost 0 bases to trimming and J lost 10 bases, with 22 bases between them. This CDR3 is built from 18 residues. The CDR3 DNA reads TGCGCCAGCAGCCAAGATCGGGACAACCGGGTGCGGAGGTCACCCCTCCACTTT. Translated: CASSQDRDNRVRRSPLHF.

This clone was counted many times. The chain recombines TRBV18 with TRBJ2-5; D remains ambiguous. This CDR3 is 11 amino acids long. Germline-derived CDR1 and CDR2 are KGHSH and LQKENI. V shed 5 bases and J shed 2 bases, with 3 bases lying between them. CDR3 in DNA: TGTGCCAGCTCATCACAAGAGACCCAGTACTTC. It is translated as CASSSQETQYF. The whole variable domain, filled in from reference TRBV18 and TRBJ2-5, reads NAGVMQNPRHLVRRRGQEARLRCSPMKGHSHVYWYRQLPEEGLKFMVYLQKENIIDESGMPKERFSAEFPKEGPSILRIQQVVRGDSAAYFCASSSQETQYFGPGTRLLVL.

In this sample, this clone turned up many times. The chain has TRBV9 and TRBJ2-2, with D uncertain. Germline V gives CDR1 SGDLS, CDR2 YYNGEE. V dropped 0 bases and J dropped 3 bases, with 12 bases sitting between them. The CDR3 extends over 16 amino acids. Here the CDR3 DNA reads TGTGCCAGCAGCGTAGGCCGGATACTGGACACCGGGGAGCTGTTTTTT. This encodes CASSVGRILDTGELFF. Using reference TRBV9 and TRBJ2-2 for the parts outside the CDR3, the full variable domain is DSGVTQTPKHLITATGQRVTLRCSPRSGDLSVYWYQQSLDQGLQFLIQYYNGEERAKGNILERFSAQQFPDLHSELNLSSLELGDSALYFCASSVGRILDTGELFFGEGSRLTVL.

This clone showed up just a few times. This could be a read error, since a much larger clone is one nucleotide away. The same CDR3 also results from other DNA sequences found in this sample. This rearrangement joins TRBV5-4 to TRBJ1-2, with D possibly TRBD1 on 5 matching bases. The CDR3 covers 13 residues. Germline V lookup: CDR1 SGHNT, CDR2 YYREEE (reference sequence). Trimming stripped 0 bases from V and 8 bases from J, with 11 bases between. The CDR3 here is CASSLAGRDGYTF. CDR3 DNA: TGTGCCAGCAGCTTGGCAGGCAGGGACGGCTACACCTTC.

Note on this clone: This may be a read error, as it is one base from a much larger clone. This sequence joins TRBV18 and TRBJ1-5; D possibly corresponds to TRBD1 (6 bases). The germline V gene encodes CDR1 KGHSH and CDR2 LQKENI. The CDR3 has 14 residues. The V end was cut by 9 bases, the J end by 5 bases, with 17 bases between. The CDR3 sequence: CARSGDTGDQPQHF. The CDR3 nucleotides read TGTGCCAGATCGGGGGACACCGGAGATCAGCCCCAGCATTTT.

The rearrangement joins TRBV6-1 to TRBJ1-1, with a possible D match to TRBD1 (6 bases). V was pared by 5 bases and J by 9 bases, with 19 bases between. CDR1 is MNHNS, CDR2 SASEGT, per germline. The CDR3 runs to 14 residues. DNA of the CDR3: TGTGCCAGCAGTCCCCGTCGAATGCAGGGGAAAGCTTTCTTT. Protein product: CASSPRRMQGKAFF.

There are many counts of this clone. In DNA form, the CDR3 reads TGTGCCATCAGTGAGTCGTCACAGTTCTACGAGCAGTACTTC. Translated: CAISESSQFYEQYF. The chain combines TRBV10-3 with TRBJ2-7; D gene uncertain. The CDR3 is 14 residues long. V was trimmed by 0 bases and J by 3 bases, leaving 9 bases between them. The germline V gene encodes CDR1 ENHRY and CDR2 SYGVKD.

This clone was seen a few times. Given a much more abundant clone one base away, this may be a read error. This rearrangement joins TRBV15 to TRBJ1-1; D not certain. CDR1 is LNHNV and CDR2 is YYDKDF in the germline V gene (reference sequence). The CDR3 consists of 13 residues. CDR3 loop: CATSRAANIEALF. CDR3 DNA sequence: TGTGCCACCAGCAGAGCTGCGAACATTGAAGCTTTATTT.

This clone was picked up many times. This may stem from a read error, because a much larger clone lies one nucleotide away. This specimen includes other DNA sequences encoding the same CDR3. V gene TRBV12-3 or TRBV12-4 combines with J gene TRBJ1-1, with D possibly being TRBD1 (6 bases). The V end was cut by 5 bases, the J end by 14 bases, with 18 bases between. This CDR3 has 12 amino acids. The CDR3 protein is CASSQRGAEAFF. For the CDR3, the DNA is TGTGCCAGCAGTCAACGGGGGGCCGAGGCCTTCTTT.

There are many counts of this clone. It may be a read error: a sequence one base away is much more abundant. The same CDR3 also results from other DNA sequences found in this sample. The gene calls are TRBV28 and TRBJ2-7; D may be TRBD1 (7 bases). The CDR3 loop spans 13 amino acids. Trimming pared 6 bases from V and 7 bases from J, leaving 16 bases between. The germline CDR1 and CDR2 sequences are MDHEN and SYDVKM. CDR3 loop: CASRDPQGGEQYF. The CDR3 nucleotides read TGTGCCAGCAGGGACCCCCAGGGGGGAGAGCAGTACTTC.

This clone was seen repeatedly, ten times or more. The chain links TRBV11-2 to TRBJ2-1; D possibly matches TRBD1 or TRBD2 (5 bases each). Germline CDR1 reads SGHAT; CDR2 reads FQNNGV. The CDR3 length is 14 residues. V dropped 8 bases and J dropped 9 bases, with 20 bases sitting between them. The CDR3 protein is CASGRVGAGGEQFF. The CDR3 DNA sequence: TGTGCCAGCGGCAGGGTTGGGGCTGGGGGTGAGCAGTTCTTC.

This clone was recorded many times. This chain uses TRBV20-1 with TRBJ1-3; tentative D call: TRBD1 (6 bases). CDR3 length: 14 residues. Germline CDR1 DFQATT, CDR2 SNEGSKA (reference sequence). Trimming shortened V by 6 bases and J by 2 bases, and 14 bases separated the two germline ends. As DNA, the CDR3 is TGCAGTGCCGCGGACAGTATCGCTGGAAACACCATATATTTT. Residues: CSAADSIAGNTIYF.

This clone was detected ten times or more. This sequence joins TRBV5-1 and TRBJ2-1, with 12 bases fitting TRBD2. Losses at the gene ends were 4 bases for V and 7 bases for J; bases not matched to a gene: 12. The CDR3 runs 17 residues. Germline V lookup: CDR1 SGHRS, CDR2 YFSETQ. This chain's CDR3 is CASSLQMLAGGLNEQFF. In DNA, the CDR3 is TGCGCCAGCAGCCTCCAGATGCTAGCGGGAGGGTTGAATGAGCAGTTCTTC.

This clone has ten or more counts. The chain has TRBV27 and TRBJ2-4, with D unclear. The CDR3 has 14 residues. CDR1 is MNHEY and CDR2 is SMNVEV in the germline V gene (reference sequence). V dropped 5 bases and J dropped 6 bases, with 14 bases sitting between them. In DNA, the CDR3 is TGTGCCAGCAGTCCCGTCAGTTCGCGAAACATTCAGTACTTC. Translating it yields CASSPVSSRNIQYF.

This clone has a handful of counts. The chain couples TRBV10-3 to TRBJ1-2; D is unclear. Germline-derived CDR1 and CDR2 are ENHRY and SYGVKD. Trimming pared 6 bases from V and 8 bases from J, leaving 13 bases between. CDR3 length: 12 residues. The CDR3 sequence: CAIRSNLDGYTF. CDR3 DNA sequence: TGTGCCATCAGATCAAACTTAGACGGCTACACCTTC.

The V gene is TRBV6-1, the J gene TRBJ2-7; D is ambiguous. The CDR3 has 15 amino acids. Trimming stripped 7 bases from V and 0 bases from J, with 16 bases between. Germline-derived CDR1 and CDR2 are MNHNS and SASEGT. CDR3 bases: TGTGCCAGCACCCTCGCGGAAGGGTTCTCCTACGAGCAGTACTTC. Protein product: CASTLAEGFSYEQYF.

With regard to this clone: One junction end does not reproduce the germline sequence, and a read error may be involved. The rearrangement links TRBV6-5 to TRBJ1-1; TRBD1 matches 7 bases. Germline CDR1 MNHEY, CDR2 SVGAGI. The CDR3 totals 17 residues. This CDR3 reads CASSYSQEGAHSTEAFF. The CDR3 bases are TGTGCCAGCAGTTACTCTCAAGAGGGGGCGCATTCCACTGAAGCTTTTTTT.